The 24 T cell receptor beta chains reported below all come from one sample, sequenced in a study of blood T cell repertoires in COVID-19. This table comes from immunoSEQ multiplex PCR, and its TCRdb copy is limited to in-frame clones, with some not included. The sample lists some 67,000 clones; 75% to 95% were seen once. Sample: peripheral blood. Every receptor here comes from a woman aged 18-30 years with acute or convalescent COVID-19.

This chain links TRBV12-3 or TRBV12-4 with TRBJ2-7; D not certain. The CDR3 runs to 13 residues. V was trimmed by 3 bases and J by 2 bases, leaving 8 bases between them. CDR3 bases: TGTGCCAGCAGTTTTACTTTTCCCTACGAGCAGTACTTC. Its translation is CASSFTFPYEQYF.

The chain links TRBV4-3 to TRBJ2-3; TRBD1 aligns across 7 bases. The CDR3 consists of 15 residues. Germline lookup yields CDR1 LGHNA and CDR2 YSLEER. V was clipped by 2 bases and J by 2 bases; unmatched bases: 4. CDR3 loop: CASSQNRGVTDTQYF. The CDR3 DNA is TGCGCCAGCAGCCAAAACAGGGGAGTCACAGATACGCAGTATTTT.

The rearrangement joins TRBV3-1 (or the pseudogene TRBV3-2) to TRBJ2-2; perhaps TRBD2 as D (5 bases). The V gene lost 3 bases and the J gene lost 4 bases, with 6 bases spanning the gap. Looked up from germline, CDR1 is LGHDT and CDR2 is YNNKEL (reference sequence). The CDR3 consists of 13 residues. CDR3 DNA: TGTGCCAGCAGCCACCGGGGCACCGGGGAGCTGTTTTTT. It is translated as CASSHRGTGELFF.

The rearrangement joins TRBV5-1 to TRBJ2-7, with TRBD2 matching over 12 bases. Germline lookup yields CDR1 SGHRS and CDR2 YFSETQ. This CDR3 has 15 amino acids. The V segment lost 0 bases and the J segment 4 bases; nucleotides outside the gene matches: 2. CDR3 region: CASSLASGRGYEQYF. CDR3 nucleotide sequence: TGCGCCAGCAGCTTGGCTAGCGGGAGGGGATACGAGCAGTACTTC.

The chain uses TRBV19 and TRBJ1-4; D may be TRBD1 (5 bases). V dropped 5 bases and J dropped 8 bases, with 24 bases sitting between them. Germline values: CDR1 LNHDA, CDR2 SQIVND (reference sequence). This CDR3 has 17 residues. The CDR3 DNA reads TGTGCCAGTAGTCCTGGGGCAGGGCGAACAGAGGTGGAAAAACTGTTTTTT. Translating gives CASSPGAGRTEVEKLFF.

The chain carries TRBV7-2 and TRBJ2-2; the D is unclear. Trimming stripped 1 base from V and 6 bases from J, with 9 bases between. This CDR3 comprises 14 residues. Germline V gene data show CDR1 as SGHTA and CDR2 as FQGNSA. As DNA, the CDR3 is TGTGCCAGCAGCTTAGGAGGCTGGGCCGGGGAGCTGTTTTTT. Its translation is CASSLGGWAGELFF.

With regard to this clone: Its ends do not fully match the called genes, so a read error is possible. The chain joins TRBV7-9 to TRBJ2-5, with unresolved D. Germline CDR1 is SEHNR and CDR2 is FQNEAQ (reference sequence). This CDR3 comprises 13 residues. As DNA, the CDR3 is TGTGCCAGCAGCCTACAGCACCAAGAAACCCAGTACTTC. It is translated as CASSLQHQETQYF.

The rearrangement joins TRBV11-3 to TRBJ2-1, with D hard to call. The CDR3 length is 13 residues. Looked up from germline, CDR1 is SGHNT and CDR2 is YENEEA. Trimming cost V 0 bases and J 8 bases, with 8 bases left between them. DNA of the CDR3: TGTGCCAGCAGCTTAGATCGGAGTGATGAGCAGTTCTTC. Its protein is CASSLDRSDEQFF.

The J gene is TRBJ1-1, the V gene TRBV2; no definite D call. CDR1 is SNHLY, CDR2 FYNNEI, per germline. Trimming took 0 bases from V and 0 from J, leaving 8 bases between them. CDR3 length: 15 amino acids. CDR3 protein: CASSEARRVNTEAFF. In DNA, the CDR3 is TGTGCCAGCAGTGAAGCGCGACGGGTGAACACTGAAGCTTTCTTT. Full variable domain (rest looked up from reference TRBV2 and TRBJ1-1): EPEVTQTPSHQVTQMGQEVILRCVPISNHLYFYWYRQILGQKVEFLVSFYNNEISEKSEIFDDQFSVERPDGSNFTLKIRSTKLEDSAMYFCASSEARRVNTEAFFGQGTRLTVV.

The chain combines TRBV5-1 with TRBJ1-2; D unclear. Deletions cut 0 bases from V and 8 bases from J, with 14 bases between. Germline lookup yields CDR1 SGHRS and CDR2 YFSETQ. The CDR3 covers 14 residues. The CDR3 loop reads CASSLEGGNRGYTF. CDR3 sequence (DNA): TGCGCCAGCAGCTTGGAAGGAGGGAATCGAGGCTACACCTTC.

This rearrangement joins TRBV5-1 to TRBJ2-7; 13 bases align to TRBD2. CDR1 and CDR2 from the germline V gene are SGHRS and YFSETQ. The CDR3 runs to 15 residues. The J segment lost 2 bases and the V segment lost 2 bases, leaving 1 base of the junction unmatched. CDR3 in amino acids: CASSLGLAGAYEQYF. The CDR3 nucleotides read TGCGCCAGCAGCTTAGGACTAGCGGGGGCCTACGAGCAGTACTTC.

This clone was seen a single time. Here the CDR3 DNA reads TGTGCCAGCAGCACGGGACAGGGGGCCTCAGCTTTCTTT. This codes for CASSTGQGASAFF. The rearrangement uses TRBV12-3 or TRBV12-4 and TRBJ1-1; 12 bases align to TRBD1. This CDR3 has 13 residues. The trim removed 6 bases at V and 10 bases at J, leaving 6 bases unmatched.

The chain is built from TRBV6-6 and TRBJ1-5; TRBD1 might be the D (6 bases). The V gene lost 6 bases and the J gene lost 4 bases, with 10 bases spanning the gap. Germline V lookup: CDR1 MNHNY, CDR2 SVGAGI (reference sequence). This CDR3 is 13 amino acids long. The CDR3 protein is CASSPGANQPQHF. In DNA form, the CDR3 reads TGTGCCAGCAGCCCAGGGGCGAATCAGCCCCAGCATTTT.

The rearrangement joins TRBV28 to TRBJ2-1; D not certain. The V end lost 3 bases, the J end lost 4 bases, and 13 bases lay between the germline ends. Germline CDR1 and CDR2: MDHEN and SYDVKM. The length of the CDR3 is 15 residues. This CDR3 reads CASSFPDSRYNEQFF. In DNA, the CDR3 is TGTGCCAGCAGTTTCCCCGATAGCAGATACAATGAGCAGTTCTTC. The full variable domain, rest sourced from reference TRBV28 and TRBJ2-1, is DVKVTQSSRYLVKRTGEKVFLECVQDMDHENMFWYRQDPGLGLRLIYFSYDVKMKEKGDIPEGYSVSREKKERFSLILESASTNQTSMYLCASSFPDSRYNEQFFGPGTRLTVL.

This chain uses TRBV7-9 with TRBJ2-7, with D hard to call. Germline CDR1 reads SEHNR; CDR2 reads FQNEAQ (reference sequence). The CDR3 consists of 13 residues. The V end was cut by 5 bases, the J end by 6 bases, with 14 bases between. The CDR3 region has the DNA TGTGCCAGCAGCCCCCGGGTCCTCGGCGAGCAGTACTTC. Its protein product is CASSPRVLGEQYF.

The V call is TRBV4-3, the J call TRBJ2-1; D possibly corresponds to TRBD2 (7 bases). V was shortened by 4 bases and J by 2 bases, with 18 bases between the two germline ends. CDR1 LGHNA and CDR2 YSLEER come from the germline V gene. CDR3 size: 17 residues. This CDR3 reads CASSRYGEGGPYNEQFF. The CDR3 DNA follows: TGCGCCAGCAGCCGATACGGGGAGGGGGGCCCCTACAATGAGCAGTTCTTC.

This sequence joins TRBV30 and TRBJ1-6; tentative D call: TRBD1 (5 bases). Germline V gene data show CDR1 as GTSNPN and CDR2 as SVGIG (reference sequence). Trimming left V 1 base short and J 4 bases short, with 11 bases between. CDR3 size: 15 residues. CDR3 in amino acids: CAWSGRTRYNSPLHF. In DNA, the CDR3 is TGTGCCTGGAGTGGTCGGACACGATATAATTCACCCCTCCACTTT.

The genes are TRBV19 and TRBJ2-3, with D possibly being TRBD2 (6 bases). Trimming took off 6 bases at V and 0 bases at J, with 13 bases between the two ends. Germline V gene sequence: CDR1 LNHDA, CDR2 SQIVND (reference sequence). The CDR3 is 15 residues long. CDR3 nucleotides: TGTGCCAGTAGAACTTACGGGGGTAGCACAGATACGCAGTATTTT. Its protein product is CASRTYGGSTDTQYF.

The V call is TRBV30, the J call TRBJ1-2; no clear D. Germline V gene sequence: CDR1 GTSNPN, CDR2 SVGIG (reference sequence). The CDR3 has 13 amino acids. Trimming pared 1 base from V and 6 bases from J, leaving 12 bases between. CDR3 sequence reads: CAWSAAEGNGYTF. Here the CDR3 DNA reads TGTGCCTGGAGTGCGGCAGAGGGCAATGGCTACACCTTC.

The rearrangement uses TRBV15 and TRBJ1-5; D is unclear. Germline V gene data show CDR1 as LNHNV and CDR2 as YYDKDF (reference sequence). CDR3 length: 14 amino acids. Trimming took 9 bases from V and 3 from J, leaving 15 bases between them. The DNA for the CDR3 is TGTGCCACGGGCCGTGGGTCAGCCAATCAGCCCCAGCATTTT. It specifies CATGRGSANQPQHF.

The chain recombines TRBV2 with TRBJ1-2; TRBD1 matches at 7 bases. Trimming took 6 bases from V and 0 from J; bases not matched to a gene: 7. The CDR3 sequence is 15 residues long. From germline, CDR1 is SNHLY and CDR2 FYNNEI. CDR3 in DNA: TGTGCCAGCAGCCAGGACAGGAATACTAACTATGGCTACACCTTC. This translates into CASSQDRNTNYGYTF.

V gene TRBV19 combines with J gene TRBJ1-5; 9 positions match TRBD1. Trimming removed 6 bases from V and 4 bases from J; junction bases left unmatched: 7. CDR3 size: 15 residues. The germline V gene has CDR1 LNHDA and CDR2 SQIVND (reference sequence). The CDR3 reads CASRDGQGFNQPQHF. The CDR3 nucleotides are TGTGCCAGTAGGGACGGACAGGGGTTTAATCAGCCCCAGCATTTT. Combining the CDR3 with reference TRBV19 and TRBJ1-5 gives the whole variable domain DGGITQSPKYLFRKEGQNVTLSCEQNLNHDAMYWYRQDPGQGLRLIYYSQIVNDFQKGDIAEGYSVSREKKESFPLTVTSAQKNPTAFYLCASRDGQGFNQPQHFGDGTRLSIL.

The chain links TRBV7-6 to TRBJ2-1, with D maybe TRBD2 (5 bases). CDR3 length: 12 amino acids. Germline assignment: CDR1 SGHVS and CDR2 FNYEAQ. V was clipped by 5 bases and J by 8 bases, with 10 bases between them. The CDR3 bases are TGTGCCAGCAGCCATATCGGGGATGAGCAGTTCTTC. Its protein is CASSHIGDEQFF. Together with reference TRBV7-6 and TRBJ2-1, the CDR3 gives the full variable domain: GAGVSQSPRYKVTKRGQDVALRCDPISGHVSLYWYRQALGQGPEFLTYFNYEAQQDKSGLPNDRFSAERPEGSISTLTIQRTEQRDSAMYRCASSHIGDEQFFGPGTRLTVL.

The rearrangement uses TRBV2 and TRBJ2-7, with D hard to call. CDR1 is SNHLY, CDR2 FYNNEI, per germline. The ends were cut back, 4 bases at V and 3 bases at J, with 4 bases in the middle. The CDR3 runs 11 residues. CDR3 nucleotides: TGTGCCAGCAGTGGACACTACGAGCAGTACTTC. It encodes CASSGHYEQYF.